A single sample is the source of the 7 T cell receptor beta chains below, sequenced in a study of blood T cell repertoires in COVID-19. Here immunoSEQ multiplex PCR was the method, and the copy in TCRdb shows in-frame clones only, minus some. There are hundreds of thousands of clones in the sample; approximately 86% occur only once, and 1.5% to 2% lies in the top ten. The specimen sequenced was PBMCs or T cells enriched from blood (not recorded which). The source of these receptors is a woman aged 45-65 years who had recovered from COVID-19.

The chain uses TRBV30 and TRBJ1-5; TRBD1 is a possible D gene (6 bases). With 1 base removed from V and 6 bases from J, the gap between germline ends came to 10 bases. This CDR3 comprises 13 residues. Germline loops: CDR1 GTSNPN, CDR2 SVGIG (reference sequence). This CDR3 reads CAWSAGGGQPQHF. CDR3 DNA: TGTGCCTGGAGTGCTGGGGGCGGTCAGCCCCAGCATTTT. Supplemented by reference TRBV30 and TRBJ1-5, the full variable domain reads SQTIHQWPATLVQPVGSPLSLECTVEGTSNPNLYWYRQAAGRGLQLLFYSVGIGQISSEVPQNLSASRPQDRQFILSSKKLLLSDSGFYLCAWSAGGGQPQHFGDGTRLSIL.

The rearrangement uses TRBV3-1 (or the pseudogene TRBV3-2) and TRBJ2-1; 9 bases are a match to TRBD2. The CDR3 is 15 amino acids. Trimming cost V 4 bases and J 4 bases; bases outside gene matches: 5. CDR1 is LGHDT and CDR2 is YNNKEL in the germline V gene (reference sequence). CDR3: CASSRVAGAYNEQFF. For the CDR3, the DNA is TGTGCCAGCAGCCGGGTAGCGGGGGCTTACAATGAGCAGTTCTTC.

This clone has just one count. The CDR3 region is CASSPGQATNTEAFF. DNA of the CDR3: TGTGCCAGCAGCCCAGGACAGGCGACGAACACTGAAGCTTTCTTT. This rearrangement joins TRBV9 to TRBJ1-1; 7 nucleotides align to TRBD1. This CDR3 has 15 amino acids. Trimming removed 4 bases from V and 1 base from J; junction bases left unmatched: 7. CDR1 is SGDLS, CDR2 YYNGEE, per germline.

The rearrangement links TRBV6-5 to TRBJ2-3; D might be TRBD2 (5 bases). CDR1 and CDR2 (germline): MNHEY, SVGAGI. The CDR3 has 13 residues. The V end lost 7 bases, the J end lost 4 bases, and 12 bases lay between the germline ends. CDR3 region: CASKYPGADTQYF. The CDR3 DNA reads as TGTGCCAGCAAGTACCCCGGGGCAGATACGCAGTATTTT.

The chain is built from TRBV11-2 and TRBJ1-5; D is uncertain. V was shortened by 0 bases and J by 5 bases, with 5 bases between the two germline ends. The CDR3 runs 13 residues. The V gene's germline CDR1 is SGHAT and CDR2 FQNNGV. CDR3 sequence: CASSLDSYQPQHF. CDR3 coding DNA: TGTGCCAGCAGCTTAGACAGTTATCAGCCCCAGCATTTT.

CDR3 protein: CASGPPDRSGSGNTIYF. In DNA, the CDR3 is TGTGCTAGTGGTCCCCCAGATCGGAGCGGCTCTGGAAACACCATATATTTT. This chain connects TRBV12-5 to TRBJ1-3; D gene unclear. Germline values: CDR1 LGHNT, CDR2 FRNRAP. This CDR3 is built from 17 residues. V shed 5 bases and J shed 0 bases, with 17 bases lying between them.

CDR3 protein: CASSGPTRNTEAFF. Written as DNA, the CDR3 is TGTGCCAGTAGTGGGCCTACGCGGAACACTGAAGCTTTCTTT. The chain joins TRBV19 to TRBJ1-1; D is undetermined. Germline V gene sequence: CDR1 LNHDA, CDR2 SQIVND (reference sequence). Between the trimmed V and J ends, which lost 5 bases and 1 base, there was a span of 11 bases. The CDR3 loop spans 14 amino acids. The complete variable domain, with remaining parts taken from reference TRBV19 and TRBJ1-1, reads DGGITQSPKYLFRKEGQNVTLSCEQNLNHDAMYWYRQDPGQGLRLIYYSQIVNDFQKGDIAEGYSVSREKKESFPLTVTSAQKNPTAFYLCASSGPTRNTEAFFGQGTRLTVV.